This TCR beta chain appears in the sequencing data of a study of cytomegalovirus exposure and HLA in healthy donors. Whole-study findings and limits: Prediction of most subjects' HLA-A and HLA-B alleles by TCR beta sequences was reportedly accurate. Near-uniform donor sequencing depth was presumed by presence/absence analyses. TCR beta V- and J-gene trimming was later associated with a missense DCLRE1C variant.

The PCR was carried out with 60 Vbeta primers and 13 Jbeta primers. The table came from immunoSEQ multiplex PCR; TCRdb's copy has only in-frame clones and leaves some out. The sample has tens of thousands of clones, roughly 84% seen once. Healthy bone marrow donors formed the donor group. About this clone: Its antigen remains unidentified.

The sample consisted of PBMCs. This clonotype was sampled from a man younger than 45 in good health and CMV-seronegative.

The CDR3 spells CSVGDGGTGNTIYF. DNA of the CDR3: TGCAGCGTTGGAGATGGGGGGACTGGAAACACCATATATTTT. The V gene is TRBV29-1, the J gene TRBJ1-3; TRBD1 might be the D (5 bases). V lost 4 bases and J lost 2, with 12 bases in between. Looked up from germline, CDR1 is SQVTM and CDR2 is ANQGSEA. The CDR3 covers 14 residues.